This T cell receptor (beta chain) was obtained from a study of blood T cell repertoires in COVID-19. At the level of the study: Collection of acute and convalescent COVID-19 samples took place in the United States, Italy and Spain.

There are 13 residues in the CDR3. V was cut by 5 bases and J by 2 bases, with 10 bases left in between. CDR1 and CDR2 (germline): SEHNR, FQNEAQ (reference sequence). Participants were placed into cohorts based on the clinical history they reported. People in the exposed group encountered a COVID-19 case within 2 weeks before entering the study. Per the study methods: Estimation of nucleated cell counts was performed using reference gene primer amplification. Only in-frame clones appear in the TCRdb table, and some are missing; sequencing was by immunoSEQ multiplex PCR. V and J calls and clone size follow that table, whereas D and trimming were derived from the DNA. The repertoire holds around 400,000 clones, with approximately 90% as singletons.

The origin of this receptor is a woman in her thirties or forties who had been exposed to COVID-19. The V call is TRBV7-9, the J call TRBJ2-7; D gene unclear. Sequenced input: PBMCs or T cells enriched from blood (not recorded which). This chain's CDR3 is CASSLYSPYEQYF. The CDR3 DNA is TGTGCCAGCAGCCTATACAGTCCCTACGAGCAGTACTTC. Full variable domain (rest looked up from reference TRBV7-9 and TRBJ2-7): DTGVSQNPRHKITKRGQNVTFRCDPISEHNRLYWYRQTLGQGPEFLTYFQNEAQLEKSRLLSDRFSAERPKGSFSTLEIQRTEQGDSAMYLCASSLYSPYEQYFGPGTRLTVT.